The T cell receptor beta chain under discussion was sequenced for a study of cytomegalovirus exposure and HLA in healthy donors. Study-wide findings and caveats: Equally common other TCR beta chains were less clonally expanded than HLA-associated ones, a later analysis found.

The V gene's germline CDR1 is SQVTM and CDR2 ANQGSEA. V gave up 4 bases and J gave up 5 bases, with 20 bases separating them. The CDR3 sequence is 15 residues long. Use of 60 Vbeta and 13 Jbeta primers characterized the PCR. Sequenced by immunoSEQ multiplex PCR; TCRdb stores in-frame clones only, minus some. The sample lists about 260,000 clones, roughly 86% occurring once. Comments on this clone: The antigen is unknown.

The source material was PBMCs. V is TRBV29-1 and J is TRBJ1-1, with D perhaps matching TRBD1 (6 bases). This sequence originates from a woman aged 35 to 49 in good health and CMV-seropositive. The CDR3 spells CSVGTDFALGTEAFF. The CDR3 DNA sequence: TGCAGCGTTGGGACAGATTTCGCGTTGGGGACTGAAGCTTTCTTT. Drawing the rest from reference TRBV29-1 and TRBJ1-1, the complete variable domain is SAVISQKPSRDICQRGTSLTIQCQVDSQVTMMFWYRQQPGQSLTLIATANQGSEATYESGFVIDKFPISRPNLTFSTLTVSNMSPEDSSIYLCSVGTDFALGTEAFFGQGTRLTVV.